Ten or more counts support the clone carrying this T cell receptor (beta chain). What it binds is not known. TCRdb fed the multiplex PCR reads into MiXCR, producing one record per CDR3 protein. The sample has some 120,000 distinct CDR3 sequences, 15% to 20% seen once. The data stem from a study of breast tumors, draining lymph nodes, adjacent tissues. Broader study findings: Findings are consistent with lymph node origin and intratumoral expansion of most tumor T cells. Luminal-like breast cancer showed significantly greater tumor-nontumor repertoire similarity than basal-like breast cancer did.

The lymph nodes were axillary draining lymph nodes from breast cancer patients. Material: axillary lymph node tissue. The TCR sequence derives from a female donor with breast cancer. Some clones in this sample may be carry-over from other donors' samples.

Here the CDR3 reads CASSSIPNTGELFF. The CDR3 DNA reads as TGTGCCAGCAGCTCGATTCCGAACACCGGGGAGCTGTTTTTT. This chain connects TRBV11-2 to TRBJ2-2; D is unclear. CDR1 is SGHAT, CDR2 FQNNGV, per germline. Trimming cost V 4 bases and J 0 bases, with 6 bases left between them. The CDR3 runs 14 residues.